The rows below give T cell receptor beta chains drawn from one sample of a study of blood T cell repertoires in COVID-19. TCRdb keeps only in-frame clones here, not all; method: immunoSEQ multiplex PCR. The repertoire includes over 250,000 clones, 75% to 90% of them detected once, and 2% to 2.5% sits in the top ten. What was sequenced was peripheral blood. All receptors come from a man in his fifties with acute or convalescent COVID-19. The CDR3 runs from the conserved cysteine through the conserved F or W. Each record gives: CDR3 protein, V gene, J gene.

cdr3_aa: CASSTEGYQGYTF; v_call: TRBV6-6; j_call: TRBJ1-2
cdr3_aa: CASSQDRDTSYGYTF; v_call: TRBV4-2; j_call: TRBJ1-2
cdr3_aa: CASSQESSLDTQYF; v_call: TRBV4-2; j_call: TRBJ2-3
cdr3_aa: CASSPSRGLTDTQYF; v_call: TRBV7-3; j_call: TRBJ2-3
cdr3_aa: CASSFRNSPLHF; v_call: TRBV13; j_call: TRBJ1-6
cdr3_aa: CASSFLRSYGYTF; v_call: TRBV12-3/TRBV12-4; j_call: TRBJ1-2
cdr3_aa: CASSGNPMRNGYTF; v_call: TRBV25-1; j_call: TRBJ1-2
cdr3_aa: CASSLPSGQPQHF; v_call: TRBV5-6; j_call: TRBJ1-5
cdr3_aa: CASSFQGGTTSYNEQFF; v_call: TRBV13; j_call: TRBJ2-1
cdr3_aa: CASSVEVASNYGYTF; v_call: TRBV9; j_call: TRBJ1-2
cdr3_aa: CASSSRQGVTNTGELFF; v_call: TRBV7-7; j_call: TRBJ2-2
cdr3_aa: CASSFGTGDNEQFF; v_call: TRBV7-9; j_call: TRBJ2-1
cdr3_aa: CATSESGGNTDTQYF; v_call: TRBV24-1; j_call: TRBJ2-3
cdr3_aa: CASSPRSGVMEPQHF; v_call: TRBV2; j_call: TRBJ1-5
cdr3_aa: CASSLDTTHEQYF; v_call: TRBV7-9; j_call: TRBJ2-7
cdr3_aa: CAWNLRLVNTGELFF; v_call: TRBV30; j_call: TRBJ2-2
cdr3_aa: CASSLYPSYEQYF; v_call: TRBV5-5; j_call: TRBJ2-7
cdr3_aa: CSASPHLPGPGNTIYF; v_call: TRBV20-1; j_call: TRBJ1-3
cdr3_aa: CASSQGPRSEAFF; v_call: TRBV4-1; j_call: TRBJ1-1
cdr3_aa: CASSVTGVSGNTIYF; v_call: TRBV9; j_call: TRBJ1-3
cdr3_aa: CAWSAQGISYEQYF; v_call: TRBV30; j_call: TRBJ2-7
cdr3_aa: CATSDPQETQYF; v_call: TRBV24-1; j_call: TRBJ2-5
cdr3_aa: CASSIGLAGDNEQFF; v_call: TRBV19; j_call: TRBJ2-1
cdr3_aa: CAWNPPPSGYGYTF; v_call: TRBV30; j_call: TRBJ1-2
cdr3_aa: CASSPLPGRGPYEQYF; v_call: TRBV7-9; j_call: TRBJ2-7
cdr3_aa: CASSDRTAGAMGGYTF; v_call: TRBV6-1; j_call: TRBJ1-2
cdr3_aa: CASTGSANTEAFF; v_call: TRBV5-1; j_call: TRBJ1-1
cdr3_aa: CASSVRTGRTGELFF; v_call: TRBV25-1; j_call: TRBJ2-2
cdr3_aa: CASSPGLAGDEQFF; v_call: TRBV5-1; j_call: TRBJ2-1
cdr3_aa: CASSDIRGGYYGYTF; v_call: TRBV6-1; j_call: TRBJ1-2
cdr3_aa: CASSLTPGTGLYEQFF; v_call: TRBV11-2; j_call: TRBJ2-1
cdr3_aa: CATSRTGRTGELFF; v_call: TRBV24-1; j_call: TRBJ2-2
cdr3_aa: CASRKGQGYGYTF; v_call: TRBV7-3; j_call: TRBJ1-2
cdr3_aa: CASSSGGYEQYF; v_call: TRBV25-1; j_call: TRBJ2-7
cdr3_aa: CASTFGLESYEQYF; v_call: TRBV18; j_call: TRBJ2-7
cdr3_aa: CASSDSWTGHNQPQHF; v_call: TRBV6-4; j_call: TRBJ1-5
cdr3_aa: CASSPKAGSTDTQYF; v_call: TRBV4-2; j_call: TRBJ2-3
cdr3_aa: CSGSLNERDTQYF; v_call: TRBV29-1; j_call: TRBJ2-3
cdr3_aa: CASSNRGGKLFF; v_call: TRBV19; j_call: TRBJ1-4